This T cell receptor beta chain derives from a study of blood T cell repertoires in COVID-19. Whole-study context: Samples representing acute and convalescent COVID-19 were sourced from the United States, Italy and Spain. In each case, the material was cDNA or gDNA derived from T cells, B-cell-depleted T cells, or PBMCs.

The CDR3 runs 14 residues. Unmatched junction bases numbered 6, after V lost 5 bases and J lost 7 bases. Germline values: CDR1 MNHEY, CDR2 SVGAGI. In the study's own analysis: The assay estimated nucleated cells by amplifying reference gene primers. Using immunoSEQ multiplex PCR, the repertoire was profiled, and TCRdb retains in-frame clones only, with some absent. That table gives V, J and clone size, and the DNA gave D and trimming. This sample carries some 140,000 clones, 86% of them seen once, and the ten largest clones take 18%. V and J are TRBV6-5 and TRBJ2-1; 9 bases are a match to TRBD2. Sequenced material: peripheral blood. This TCR came from a woman between 45 and 60 years old who had recovered from COVID-19. CDR3 bases: TGTGCCAGCAGTCTAGCGGGACGGAGGAATGAGCAGTTCTTC. Translating it yields CASSLAGRRNEQFF.